This T cell receptor beta chain was captured by sequencing in a study of regulatory T cells in long-lasting Graves disease. Findings and limits, study-wide: Persistent Graves' patients showed a TCR diversity that was lower than that of newly diagnosed ones. Persistent patients had a count of shared public clonotypes (around 2,700) that exceeded that of new patients (approximately 1,000).

This clonotype has at least ten counts. Antigen: not known. As for time point: newly diagnosed GD, antithyroid drugs for less than 3 months. The TCR library used RNA extracted from PBMCs. American Thyroid Association guidelines served as the basis for diagnosing Graves' disease. Relying on iRepertoire HTBI primers and Arm-PCR of CDR3 regions, the team built TCR beta libraries. Authors' methods: In the combined samples, roughly 60 TRBV and 15 or so TRBJ segments were identified. TCRdb reprocessed the multiplex PCR reads with MiXCR, giving one entry per CDR3 protein. The V and J calls follow TCRdb's processing rather than the paper's. The table lists 520,000 or so distinct CDR3 sequences, around 12% of them singletons. The same sample was also studied in work on T cells in Graves' hyperthyroidism and ophthalmopathy.

This clonotype was sampled from a woman aged 30 to 39 with Graves disease. The material sequenced was peripheral blood mononuclear cells (PBMCs), taken at new diagnosis, from a patient treated with antithyroid drugs.

The CDR3 is CASDYTNNYGYTF. DNA of the CDR3: TGTGCCAGCGATTACACGAATAACTATGGCTACACCTTC. The chain joins TRBV2 to TRBJ1-2, with unresolved D. The CDR3 loop spans 13 amino acids. Trimming pared 8 bases from V and 1 base from J, leaving 11 bases between. Germline V gene sequence: CDR1 SNHLY, CDR2 FYNNEI.